The entry below gives a single T cell receptor beta chain sequence along with its context. The table lists this clonotype with many counts. The specificity of this receptor is unknown. There are no base qualities to consult, and no much larger clone falls within one base. This specimen comes from a study of T cells in Graves' hyperthyroidism and ophthalmopathy (dated by TCRdb to the late 2010s). With regard to the full study: Peripheral blood samples were taken at the time of initial diagnosis, prior to any treatment. To identify distinguishing TCR V-J signatures, a discovery cohort of around 100 patients was used, comprising 40 to 45 with Graves' ophthalmopathy and 55 to 65 with stable Graves' hyperthyroidism. In roughly six Graves' hyperthyroidism patients, the study also compared T-cell repertoires from thyroid tissue with T-cell repertoires from blood. Prospective prediction of ophthalmopathy was tested in an independent validation cohort of under 20 hyperthyroidism patients and roughly 16 patients who later progressed to ophthalmopathy. The paper reports TCR Vbeta CDR3 sequencing of 130 to 150 peripheral blood samples: some 44 ophthalmopathy, around 80 hyperthyroidism and approximately 17 progressor patients. After blood sampling, hyperthyroidism patients were treated with methimazole at a starting dose of 30 mg daily, and ophthalmopathy patients were treated with high-dose intravenous methylprednisolone. The 100 discovery patients were randomly split 7:3 into training and test sets.

A patient counted as having stable Graves' hyperthyroidism if no progression to ophthalmopathy occurred over 18 months of follow-up. The hyperthyroidism patients were between 18 and 65 years old and newly diagnosed, with a disease duration of less than 2 months. Any patient with an uncontrolled infection, another autoimmune disease, pregnancy or lactation was excluded. Diagnoses were established on the basis of clinical symptoms, serum thyroxine and TRAb, thyroid ultrasound, and orbital computed tomography. PBMCs were separated from under 12 ml of fresh peripheral blood using Ficoll-Paque density gradient centrifugation. Total RNA was extracted with Trizol reagent, and quality was checked on an Agilent 2100 Bioanalyzer. TCR beta CDR3 regions were amplified from RNA transcripts. The TCR CDR3 was subjected to a first round of RT-PCR using the HTBI primer set and the Qiagen OneStep RT-PCR kit. Libraries were constructed in a second round of multiplex PCR, after which size selection and purification were carried out. Paired-end sequencing of the libraries was performed with 100 bp reads on an Illumina HiSeq2000. On the authors' methods: Raw data were processed with SOAPnuke, discarding reads with adapters, uncalled bases, mean Phred below 15, or no exact constant-primer or identifier match. COPE v1.2.5 was used to merge the high-quality paired reads, and each unique nucleotide sequence was defined as a clonotype. Clonotypes were aligned to IMGT TRBV, TRBD and TRBJ reference segments using MiTCR v1.1. The analysis was restricted to V-J combinations with a frequency above 0.0001, which together covered over 99% of the repertoires. The TCS score was defined as the ratio of F50 (clonal expansion) to E x V (chaos), calculated using BLOSUM62-based TCRdist between CDR3 peptides within each V-J. Welch's t-statistics and random forest reduced around 510 V-J features to about 13, which were used in a naive Bayes classifier (R e1071). TCRdb reanalyzed the raw reads on its own, using fastp at Q25 for trimming and MiXCR for clone calling, and kept in-frame beta chains. Rows with a matching CDR3 protein are joined into one entry that keeps the most common DNA and genes. V and J calls and clone size were set by TCRdb, not the authors. The sample contains 370,000 or so distinct CDR3 sequences, around 25% of them found a single time. Around 67% of the sample is taken by the ten largest.

In the germline V gene, CDR1 corresponds to SGHTA and CDR2 to FQGNSA. V is cut by 4 bases and J by 4 bases, and the space between the germline ends is 7 bases. Spanning cysteine to phenylalanine, the CDR3 consists of 12 amino acids. Only CDR3 DNA remains: 36 bases, in frame from the first base. Overall results and qualifications from the work: A 13 V-J signature model separated ophthalmopathy from stable hyperthyroidism, with around 88% sensitivity and about 81% specificity in cross-validation and 80%/75% in testing. Most expanded thyroid clonotypes (frequency above 0.001) were also detected in blood, suggesting blood repertoires may reflect thyroid immune responses. Sample size was not statistically predetermined, and investigators were not blinded to group allocation. During validation, the model predicted progression to ophthalmopathy a median of about 6.5 months ahead of onset, with roughly 65% sensitivity and 72% to 80% specificity.

This receptor chain uses TRBV7-2 and TRBJ2-5; too little of a D gene remains to name it. The sequenced material came from blood. This receptor was taken from a man aged 50 to 60 with Graves' hyperthyroidism. The CDR3 loop reads CASSSTVETQYF. The nucleotides are TGTGCCAGCAGCTCTACGGTAGAGACCCAGTACTTC.